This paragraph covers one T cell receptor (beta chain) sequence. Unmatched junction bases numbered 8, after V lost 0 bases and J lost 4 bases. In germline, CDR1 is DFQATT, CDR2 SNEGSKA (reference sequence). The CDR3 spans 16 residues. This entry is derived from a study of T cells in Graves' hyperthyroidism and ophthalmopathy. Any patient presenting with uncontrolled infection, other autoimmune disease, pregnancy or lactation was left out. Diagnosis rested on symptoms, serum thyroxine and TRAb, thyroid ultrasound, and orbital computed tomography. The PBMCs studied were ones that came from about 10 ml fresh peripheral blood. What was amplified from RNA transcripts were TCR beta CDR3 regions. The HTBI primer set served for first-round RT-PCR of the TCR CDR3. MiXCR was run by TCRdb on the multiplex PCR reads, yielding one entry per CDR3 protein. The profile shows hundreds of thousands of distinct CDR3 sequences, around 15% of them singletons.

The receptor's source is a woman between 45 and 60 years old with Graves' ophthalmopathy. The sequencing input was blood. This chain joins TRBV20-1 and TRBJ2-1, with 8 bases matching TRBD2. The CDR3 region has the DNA TGCAGTGCTAGAGATCAATCGGGAGGGGGATACAATGAGCAGTTCTTC. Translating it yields CSARDQSGGGYNEQFF.